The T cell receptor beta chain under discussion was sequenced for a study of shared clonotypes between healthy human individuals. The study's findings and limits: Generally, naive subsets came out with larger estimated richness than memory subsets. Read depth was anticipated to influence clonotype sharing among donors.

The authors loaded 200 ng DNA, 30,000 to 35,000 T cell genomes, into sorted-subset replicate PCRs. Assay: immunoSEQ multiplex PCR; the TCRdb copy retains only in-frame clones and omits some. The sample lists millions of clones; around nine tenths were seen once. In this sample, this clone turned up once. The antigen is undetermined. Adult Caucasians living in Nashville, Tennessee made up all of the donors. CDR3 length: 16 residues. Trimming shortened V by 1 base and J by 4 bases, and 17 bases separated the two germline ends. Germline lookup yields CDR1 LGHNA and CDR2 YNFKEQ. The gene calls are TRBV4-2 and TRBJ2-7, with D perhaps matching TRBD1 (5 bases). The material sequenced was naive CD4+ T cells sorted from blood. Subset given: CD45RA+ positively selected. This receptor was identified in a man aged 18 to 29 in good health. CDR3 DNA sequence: TGTGCCAGCAGCCAAGTCTCACGGACATTGGGATACGAGCAGTACTTC. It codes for CASSQVSRTLGYEQYF.